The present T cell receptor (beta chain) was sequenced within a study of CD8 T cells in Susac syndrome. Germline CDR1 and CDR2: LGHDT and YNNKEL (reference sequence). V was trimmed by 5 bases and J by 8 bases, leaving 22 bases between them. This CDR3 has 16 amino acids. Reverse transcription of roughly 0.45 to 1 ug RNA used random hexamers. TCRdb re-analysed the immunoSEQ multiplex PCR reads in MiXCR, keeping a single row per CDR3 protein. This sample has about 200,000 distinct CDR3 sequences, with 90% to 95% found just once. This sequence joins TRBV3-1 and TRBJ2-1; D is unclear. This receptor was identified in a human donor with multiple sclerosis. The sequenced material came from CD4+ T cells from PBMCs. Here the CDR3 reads CASSTDMRQVGHEQFF. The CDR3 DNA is TGTGCCAGCAGCACAGACATGCGGCAGGTAGGGCATGAGCAGTTCTTC.